Listed below are T cell receptor beta chains from one sample, sequenced in a study of a mutant IDH1 vaccine in newly diagnosed glioma. Only in-frame clones appear in the TCRdb table, and some are missing; sequencing was by immunoSEQ multiplex PCR. Of about 50,000 clones listed, less than 80% are singletons. Antigens of these TCRs are unknown. The sequenced sample was PBMCs, obtained from a glioma patient whose treatment included an IDH1 peptide vaccine. Receptors originate from a middle-aged man with glioma. Each CDR3 is given with its conserved first and last residue. A D gene is named only where the DNA matches it firmly. Size is omitted from some rows. Given values are once, few, many or a class for expanded clones.

J	size	V	D	CDR3	DNA
TRBJ2-6	.	TRBV21-1	.	CASSSRGLSPSGANVLTF	TGTGCCAGCAGCTCCAGGGGGCTTAGCCCCTCTGGGGCCAACGTCCTGACTTTC
TRBJ2-5	.	TRBV18	.	CASSRARQETQYF	TGTGCCAGCTCACGGGCCAGACAAGAGACCCAGTACTTC
TRBJ2-2	.	TRBV9	.	CASSVGPGNDGELFF	TGTGCCAGCAGCGTAGGCCCGGGGAATGACGGGGAGCTGTTTTTT
TRBJ1-2	.	TRBV19	TRBD1	CASSPPGTDYGYTF	TGTGCCAGTAGTCCCCCCGGGACAGACTATGGCTACACCTTC
TRBJ2-7	.	TRBV10-3	TRBD1	CAISVGTVSSYEQYF	TGTGCCATCAGTGTAGGGACAGTAAGCTCCTACGAGCAGTACTTC
TRBJ1-6	.	TRBV19	.	CASSTGRQEGSPLHF	TGTGCCAGTAGTACCGGCAGACAAGAGGGTTCACCCCTCCACTTT
TRBJ2-3	.	TRBV29-1	TRBD2	CSVRPGGGTDTQYF	TGCAGCGTCAGACCGGGGGGGGGCACAGATACGCAGTATTTT
TRBJ1-4	.	TRBV5-6	.	CASSFGDGNEKLFF	TGTGCCAGCAGCTTCGGGGACGGGAATGAAAAACTGTTTTTT
TRBJ1-2	few	TRBV4-1	TRBD1	CASSHPGQGFGSYTF	TGCGCCAGCAGCCACCCGGGACAGGGCTTTGGGAGCTACACCTTC
TRBJ2-3	.	TRBV29-1	TRBD2	CSVKDSGTSTDTQYF	TGCAGCGTGAAAGATAGCGGGACTAGCACAGATACGCAGTATTTT
TRBJ2-1	.	TRBV2	TRBD1	CASTLGQSTNEQFF	TGTGCCAGCACCCTGGGACAGAGCACCAATGAGCAGTTCTTC
TRBJ1-1	.	TRBV6-5	.	CASSREGRYTEAFF	TGTGCCAGCAGCCGGGAGGGGAGATACACTGAAGCTTTCTTT
TRBJ2-1	.	TRBV5-1	.	CASGVEGAYNEQFF	TGCGCCAGCGGGGTGGAGGGGGCTTACAATGAGCAGTTCTTC
TRBJ1-2	medium-sized	TRBV4-1	.	CASSPEVSGNYGYTF	TGCGCCAGCAGCCCCGAGGTATCGGGGAACTATGGCTACACCTTC
TRBJ1-1	.	TRBV6-5	.	CASSYLGEVNTEAFF	TGTGCCAGCAGTTACCTCGGGGAAGTGAACACTGAAGCTTTCTTT
TRBJ2-3	.	TRBV2	.	CASRSLGDTQYF	TGTGCCAGCAGATCGCTCGGAGATACGCAGTATTTT
TRBJ1-1	.	TRBV7-9	.	CASSLARGGTEAFF	TGTGCCAGCAGCTTAGCCAGGGGAGGCACTGAAGCTTTCTTT
TRBJ2-1	.	TRBV7-8	TRBD1	CASSQGARGLGNEQFF	TGTGCCAGCAGCCAAGGGGCCAGGGGGTTAGGGAATGAGCAGTTCTTC
TRBJ1-1	few	TRBV9	.	CASSVAGGNTEAFF	TGTGCCAGCAGCGTAGCTGGGGGGAACACTGAAGCTTTCTTT
TRBJ1-1	.	TRBV7-8	.	CASSFPAGPVTEAFF	TGTGCCAGCAGCTTCCCGGCCGGCCCAGTAACTGAAGCTTTCTTT
TRBJ2-7	.	TRBV11-2	.	CASSGQAYEQYF	TGTGCCAGCAGCGGCCAAGCCTACGAGCAGTACTTC
TRBJ1-3	.	TRBV19	.	CASSIAWGSGNTIYF	TGTGCCAGTAGTATCGCATGGGGCTCTGGAAACACCATATATTTT
TRBJ2-7	.	TRBV19	.	CASSIGSSYEQYF	TGTGCCAGTAGTATTGGTAGCTCCTACGAGCAGTACTTC
TRBJ1-1	.	TRBV6-5	.	CASSYSGVGNTEAFF	TGTGCCAGCAGTTATTCGGGTGTGGGGAACACTGAAGCTTTCTTT
TRBJ2-2	.	TRBV19	TRBD2	CASSLQGGLAGELFF	TGTGCCAGTAGTCTCCAGGGAGGGCTTGCCGGGGAGCTGTTTTTT
TRBJ1-1	.	TRBV19	.	CASSISYRVGTEAFF	TGTGCCAGTAGTATAAGTTACAGGGTAGGTACTGAAGCTTTCTTT
TRBJ1-4	once	TRBV6-5	.	CASSYSGQFNEKLFF	TGTGCCAGCAGTTACTCCGGGCAGTTTAATGAAAAACTGTTTTTT
TRBJ1-5	.	TRBV10-3	.	CAIRGDSNQPQHF	TGTGCCATCAGAGGGGATAGCAATCAGCCCCAGCATTTT
TRBJ2-3	.	TRBV25-1	TRBD2	CASSKWSGGVDTQYF	TGTGCCAGCAGTAAATGGAGCGGGGGGGTAGATACGCAGTATTTT
TRBJ2-5	.	TRBV5-4	.	CASRRVVEETQYF	TGTGCCAGCCGAAGGGTCGTGGAGGAGACCCAGTACTTC
TRBJ1-6	.	TRBV25-1	.	CASTLGRTSSYNSPLHF	TGTGCCAGCACCCTGGGACGGACGAGCTCCTATAATTCACCCCTCCACTTT
TRBJ2-1	.	TRBV4-2	TRBD2	CASSPILAGVYNEQFF	TGTGCCAGCAGCCCAATTCTAGCGGGGGTGTACAATGAGCAGTTCTTC